Listed below are T cell receptor beta chains from one sample, sequenced in a study of cytomegalovirus exposure and HLA in healthy donors. Clones were read by immunoSEQ multiplex PCR, and TCRdb kept only the in-frame ones, dropping some. Among approximately 100,000 clones listed, 75% to 85% were seen once. Sequenced sample: PBMCs. These receptors were obtained from a woman in her thirties or forties in good health and CMV-seronegative. Both conserved end residues are part of each CDR3. The D gene is left open where the match is weak. Some rows have no size entry. The others give once, few or many, or a class for an expanded clone.

D gene	V gene	clone size	J gene	CDR3 protein	CDR3 DNA
-	TRBV28	once	TRBJ2-6	CASSRGGSGANVLTF	TGTGCCAGCAGCCGAGGGGGCTCTGGGGCCAACGTCCTGACTTTC
TRBD1	TRBV14	few	TRBJ2-7	CASSQDWTGNEQYF	TGTGCCAGCAGCCAAGATTGGACAGGGAACGAGCAGTACTTC
-	TRBV5-1	-	TRBJ1-1	CASSLEGGLYTEAFF	TGCGCCAGCAGCTTGGAGGGGGGGCTATACACTGAAGCTTTCTTT
TRBD1	TRBV6-5	-	TRBJ2-7	CASSSTGVGYEQYF	TGTGCCAGCAGCTCCACAGGGGTTGGATACGAGCAGTACTTC
TRBD2	TRBV7-9	-	TRBJ2-1	CASSLSGGQIYNEQFF	TGTGCCAGCAGCCTTAGCGGGGGCCAAATCTACAATGAGCAGTTCTTC
TRBD1	TRBV19	-	TRBJ1-4	CATRTGVEKLFF	TGTGCCACCCGGACAGGCGTCGAAAAACTGTTTTTT
-	TRBV9	-	TRBJ1-4	CASSPGEGNEKLFF	TGTGCCAGCAGCCCAGGGGAGGGGAATGAAAAACTGTTTTTT
-	TRBV5-1	-	TRBJ1-1	CASSLGQKGTEAFF	TGCGCCAGCAGCCTCGGACAGAAAGGGACTGAAGCTTTCTTT
TRBD2	TRBV5-1	-	TRBJ2-5	CASSPGTSGGVAETQYF	TGCGCCAGCAGCCCCGGGACTAGCGGGGGAGTTGCGGAGACCCAGTACTTC
-	TRBV19	-	TRBJ1-1	CASSPMGSQEAFF	TGTGCCAGTAGCCCAATGGGTAGCCAGGAAGCTTTCTTT
TRBD2	TRBV4-2	-	TRBJ2-7	CASSQLAGGLSYEQYF	TGTGCCAGCAGCCAACTAGCGGGGGGTCTCTCCTACGAGCAGTACTTC
-	TRBV29-1	-	TRBJ2-1	CSVAHPFNGQRPKNEQFF	TGCAGCGTCGCACACCCCTTTAATGGACAACGACCGAAAAATGAGCAGTTCTTC
TRBD1	TRBV7-9	-	TRBJ1-3	CASSSEPGQGLGNTIYF	TGTGCCAGCAGCTCAGAACCGGGACAGGGGCTTGGAAACACCATATATTTT
-	TRBV5-1	once	TRBJ1-4	CASSLSSSTRSEKLFF	TGCGCCAGCAGCTTATCATCCAGCACTAGAAGTGAAAAACTGTTTTTT
-	TRBV2	-	TRBJ1-1	CASSQAGTGYTEAFF	TGTGCCAGCAGTCAAGCCGGCACAGGGTACACTGAAGCTTTCTTT
-	TRBV7-2	-	TRBJ2-7	CASSTQGYEQYF	TGTGCCAGCAGCACTCAGGGATACGAGCAGTACTTC
-	TRBV10-2	-	TRBJ1-1	CATLPQGRREAFF	TGCGCCACCTTACCTCAGGGGAGACGTGAAGCTTTCTTT
-	TRBV27	-	TRBJ1-5	CASSFGGNQPQHF	TGTGCCAGCAGTTTTGGAGGCAATCAGCCCCAGCATTTT
-	TRBV19	-	TRBJ1-6	CASKLDRNHNSPLHF	TGTGCCAGTAAACTTGACAGGAACCATAATTCACCCCTCCACTTT
TRBD2	TRBV19	-	TRBJ2-1	CASSIDSGGSSYNEQFF	TGTGCCAGTAGTATAGATAGCGGGGGGAGCTCCTACAATGAGCAGTTCTTC
TRBD1	TRBV7-9	-	TRBJ2-1	CASSLTGVVNEQFF	TGTGCCAGCAGCTTAACAGGGGTAGTTAATGAGCAGTTCTTC
TRBD1	TRBV10-3	-	TRBJ2-5	CAISSSGTAYQETQYF	TGTGCCATCAGTAGCTCCGGGACAGCCTACCAAGAGACCCAGTACTTC
-	TRBV5-4	-	TRBJ1-2	CASSSDRVYGYTF	TGTGCCAGCAGCTCGGACAGAGTCTATGGCTACACCTTC
TRBD1	TRBV19	few	TRBJ2-3	CASSTSSGTGATVTQYF	TGTGCCAGTAGTACATCCTCCGGGACAGGGGCCACCGTTACGCAGTATTTT
-	TRBV19	once	TRBJ2-3	CASRGGTDTQYF	TGTGCCAGTAGAGGGGGCACAGATACGCAGTATTTT
TRBD1	TRBV4-1	-	TRBJ1-4	CASSHGQGSEKLFF	TGCGCCAGCAGCCACGGACAGGGAAGCGAAAAACTGTTTTTT
TRBD2	TRBV29-1	-	TRBJ2-3	CSALGLAGDYLSADTQYF	TGCAGCGCCCTCGGACTAGCGGGGGACTACCTGAGTGCAGATACGCAGTATTTT
TRBD2	TRBV7-2	-	TRBJ2-3	CASSLRLAGHRGDTQYF	TGTGCCAGCAGCTTAAGACTAGCGGGGCATCGGGGGGATACGCAGTATTTT
TRBD1	TRBV30	-	TRBJ1-5	CAWSRTGVNQPQHF	TGTGCCTGGAGTCGGACAGGGGTTAATCAGCCCCAGCATTTT
-	TRBV25-1	-	TRBJ2-1	CASSDSNYNEQFF	TGTGCCAGCAGTGATTCCAACTACAATGAGCAGTTCTTC
-	TRBV9	-	TRBJ1-4	CASSAHATNEKLFF	TGTGCCAGCAGTGCACATGCAACTAATGAAAAACTGTTTTTT
TRBD2	TRBV4-2	-	TRBJ2-5	CASSQDRGGPRGTQYF	TGTGCCAGCAGCCAAGATCGGGGGGGGCCCAGGGGGACCCAGTACTTC
-	TRBV18	few	TRBJ2-5	CASSPTSSDTGTQYF	TGTGCCAGCTCACCCACGTCGAGCGATACAGGGACCCAGTACTTC
TRBD1	TRBV6-4	-	TRBJ1-6	CASSDFGTDDSPLHF	TGTGCCAGCAGTGACTTTGGGACAGACGATTCACCCCTCCACTTT
-	TRBV11-1	-	TRBJ2-3	CASSLSGTDTQYF	TGTGCCAGCAGCTTGTCGGGCACAGATACGCAGTATTTT
TRBD1	TRBV7-8	few	TRBJ1-1	CASSPRLDRGTEAFF	TGTGCCAGCAGCCCCCGCTTGGACAGGGGCACTGAAGCTTTCTTT
TRBD2	TRBV29-1	-	TRBJ2-1	CSVEASGGFIAYNEQFF	TGCAGCGTTGAGGCTAGCGGGGGTTTCATCGCCTACAATGAGCAGTTCTTC
-	TRBV5-1	-	TRBJ2-2	CASSTAQGTGELFF	TGCGCCAGCAGCACCGCCCAGGGAACCGGGGAGCTGTTTTTT
TRBD1	TRBV7-3	-	TRBJ2-6	CASKGDSQGVLTF	TGTGCCAGCAAGGGGGACAGCCAAGGCGTCCTGACTTTC
-	TRBV5-1	-	TRBJ1-4	CASSLGTSGNEKLFF	TGCGCCAGCAGCTTGGGGACATCCGGTAATGAAAAACTGTTTTTT
-	TRBV29-1	-	TRBJ2-7	CSVAEGLAYEQYF	TGCAGCGTTGCGGAGGGCTTGGCCTACGAGCAGTACTTC
-	TRBV11-2	-	TRBJ2-3	CASSTPGTDTQYF	TGTGCCAGCAGCACCCCAGGGACAGATACGCAGTATTTT
TRBD1	TRBV5-1	-	TRBJ2-1	CASSPGQQNNNEQFF	TGCGCCAGTTCTCCGGGACAGCAGAACAACAATGAGCAGTTCTTC